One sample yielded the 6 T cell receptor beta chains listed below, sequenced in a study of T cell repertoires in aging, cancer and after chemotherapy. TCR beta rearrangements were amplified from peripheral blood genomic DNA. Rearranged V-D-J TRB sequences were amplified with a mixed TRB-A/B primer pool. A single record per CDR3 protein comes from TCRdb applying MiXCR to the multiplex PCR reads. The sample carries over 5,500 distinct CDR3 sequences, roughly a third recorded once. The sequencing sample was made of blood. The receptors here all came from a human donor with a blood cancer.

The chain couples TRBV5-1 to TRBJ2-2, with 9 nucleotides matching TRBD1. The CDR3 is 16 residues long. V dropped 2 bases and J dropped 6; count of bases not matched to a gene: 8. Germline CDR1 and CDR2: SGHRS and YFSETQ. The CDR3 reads CASSFQGTGSSGELFF. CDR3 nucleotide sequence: TGCGCCAGCAGCTTCCAAGGGACAGGGTCCTCCGGGGAGCTGTTTTTT.

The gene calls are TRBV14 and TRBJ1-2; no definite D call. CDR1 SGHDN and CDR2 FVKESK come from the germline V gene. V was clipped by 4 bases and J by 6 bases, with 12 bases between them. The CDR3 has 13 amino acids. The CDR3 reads CASSRRRMDGYTF. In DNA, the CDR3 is TGTGCCAGCAGCCGCAGGAGAATGGATGGCTACACCTTC. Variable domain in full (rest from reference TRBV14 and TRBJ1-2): EAGVTQFPSHSVIEKGQTVTLRCDPISGHDNLYWYRRVMGKEIKFLLHFVKESKQDESGMPNNRFLAERTGGTYSTLKVQPAELEDSGVYFCASSRRRMDGYTFGSGTRLTVV.

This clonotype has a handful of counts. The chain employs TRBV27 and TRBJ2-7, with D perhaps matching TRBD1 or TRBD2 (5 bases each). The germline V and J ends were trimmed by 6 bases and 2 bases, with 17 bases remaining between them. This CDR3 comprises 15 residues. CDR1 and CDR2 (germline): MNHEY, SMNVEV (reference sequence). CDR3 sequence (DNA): TGTGCCAGCAGGGCCCCGACCGAGGGGACCTACGAGCAGTACTTC. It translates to CASRAPTEGTYEQYF.

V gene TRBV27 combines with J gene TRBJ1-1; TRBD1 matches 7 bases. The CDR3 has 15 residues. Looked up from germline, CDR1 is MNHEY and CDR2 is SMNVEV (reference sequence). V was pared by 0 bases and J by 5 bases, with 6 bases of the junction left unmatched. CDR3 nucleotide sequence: TGTGCCAGCAGTTTATCGCGAGGGGGCAATACTGAAGCTTTCTTT. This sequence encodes CASSLSRGGNTEAFF.

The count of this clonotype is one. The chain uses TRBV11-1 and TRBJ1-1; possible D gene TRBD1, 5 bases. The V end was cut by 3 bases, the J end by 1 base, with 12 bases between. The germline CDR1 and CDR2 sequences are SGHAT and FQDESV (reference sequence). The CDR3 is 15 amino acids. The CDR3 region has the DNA TGTGCCAGCAGCTTGGGGCAAAGTTGGAACACTGAAGCTTTCTTT. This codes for CASSLGQSWNTEAFF.

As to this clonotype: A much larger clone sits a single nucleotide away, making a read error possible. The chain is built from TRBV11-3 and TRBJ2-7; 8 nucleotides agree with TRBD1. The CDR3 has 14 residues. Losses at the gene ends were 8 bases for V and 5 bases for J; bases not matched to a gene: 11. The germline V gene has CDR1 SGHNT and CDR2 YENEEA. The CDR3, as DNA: TGTGCCAGCGGAACGGGACAGGTCCTCCACGAGCAGTACTTC. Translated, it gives CASGTGQVLHEQYF.